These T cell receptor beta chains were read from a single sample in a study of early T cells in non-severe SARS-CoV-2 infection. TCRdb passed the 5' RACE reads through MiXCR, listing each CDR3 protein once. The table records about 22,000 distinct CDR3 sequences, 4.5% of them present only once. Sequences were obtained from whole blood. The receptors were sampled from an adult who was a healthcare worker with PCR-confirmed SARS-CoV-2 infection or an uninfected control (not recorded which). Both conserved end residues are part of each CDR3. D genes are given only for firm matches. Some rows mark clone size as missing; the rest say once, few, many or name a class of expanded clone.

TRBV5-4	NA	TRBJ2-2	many	CASSRRDTGELFF	TGTGCCAGCAGCCGACGGGACACCGGGGAGCTGTTTTTT
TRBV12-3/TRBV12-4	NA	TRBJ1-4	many	CASSPSGQYATNEKLFF	TGTGCCAGCAGTCCATCGGGCCAGTATGCAACTAATGAAAAACTGTTTTTT
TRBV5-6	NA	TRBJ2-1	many	CASSLAAFTSYNEQFF	TGTGCCAGCAGCTTAGCGGCATTTACCTCCTACAATGAGCAGTTCTTC
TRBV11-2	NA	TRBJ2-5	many	CASRTGSGQETQYF	TGTGCCAGCAGGACCGGTAGCGGACAAGAGACCCAGTACTTC
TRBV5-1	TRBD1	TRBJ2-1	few	CASSLAAGQGVIEQFF	TGCGCCAGCAGCTTGGCCGCGGGACAGGGGGTCATCGAGCAGTTCTTC
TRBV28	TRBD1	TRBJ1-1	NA	CATVRQGARTEAFF	TGTGCCACCGTACGACAGGGGGCCCGCACTGAAGCTTTCTTT
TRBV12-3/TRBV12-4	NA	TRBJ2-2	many	CASTDDRRELTGELFF	TGTGCCAGCACCGACGACAGGCGGGAGTTGACCGGGGAGCTGTTTTTT
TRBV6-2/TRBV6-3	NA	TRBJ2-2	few	CASSYPGTGAIGTGELFF	TGTGCCAGCAGTTACCCCGGGACGGGTGCCATTGGCACCGGGGAGCTGTTTTTT
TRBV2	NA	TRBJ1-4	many	CASSPGSWGATNEKLFF	TGTGCCAGCAGCCCGGGGTCGTGGGGTGCAACTAATGAAAAACTGTTTTTT
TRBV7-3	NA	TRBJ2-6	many	CASRGRDISGANVLTF	TGTGCCAGCAGAGGCAGGGATATCTCTGGGGCCAACGTCCTGACTTTC
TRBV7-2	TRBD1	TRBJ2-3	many	CASSLYAAGQGFTDTQYF	TGTGCCAGCAGCTTATACGCGGCCGGACAGGGCTTCACAGATACGCAGTATTTT
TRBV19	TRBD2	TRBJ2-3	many	CASSGPRASGSLRTDTQYF	TGTGCCAGTAGTGGGCCCCGGGCTAGCGGGAGTCTACGCACAGATACGCAGTATTTT
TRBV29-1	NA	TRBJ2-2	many	CSVQDTSAGELFF	TGCAGCGTCCAGGACACCTCTGCGGGGGAGCTGTTTTTT
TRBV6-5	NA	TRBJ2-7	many	CASSLGQLSYEQYF	TGTGCCAGCAGTTTGGGACAATTGAGCTACGAGCAGTACTTC
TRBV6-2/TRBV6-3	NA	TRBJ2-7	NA	CASLQGGYEQYF	TGTGCCAGCCTGCAGGGGGGCTACGAGCAGTACTTC
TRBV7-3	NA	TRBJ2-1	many	CASSSLGGSSYNEQFF	TGTGCCAGCAGCTCCCTTGGTGGGAGCTCCTACAATGAGCAGTTCTTC
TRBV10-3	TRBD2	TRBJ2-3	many	CAIRAGVATSTDTQYF	TGTGCCATCCGAGCGGGAGTCGCGACTAGCACAGATACGCAGTATTTT
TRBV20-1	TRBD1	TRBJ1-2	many	CSARDLGQGAYGYTF	TGCAGTGCTAGAGATTTGGGACAGGGGGCCTATGGCTACACCTTC
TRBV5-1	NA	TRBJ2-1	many	CASSLEGGPPYNEQFF	TGCGCCAGCAGCTTGGAAGGGGGTCCCCCTTACAATGAGCAGTTCTTC
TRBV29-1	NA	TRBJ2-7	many	CSVAGRGYEQYF	TGCAGCGTTGCGGGCAGGGGATACGAGCAGTACTTC
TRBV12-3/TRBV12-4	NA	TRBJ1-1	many	CASSFAQGSTEAFF	TGTGCCAGCAGTTTTGCTCAGGGCAGCACTGAAGCTTTCTTT
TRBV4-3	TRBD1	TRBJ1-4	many	CASSPQSEGTAPKGLANEKLFF	TGCGCCAGCAGCCCCCAGTCCGAGGGGACAGCCCCAAAGGGGTTGGCTAATGAAAAACTGTTTTTT
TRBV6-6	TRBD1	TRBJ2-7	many	CASSYAGQDSEQYF	TGTGCCAGCAGTTACGCGGGACAGGATTCCGAGCAGTACTTC
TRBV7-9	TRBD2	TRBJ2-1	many	CASSLARGIGQFF	TGTGCCAGCAGCTTAGCGCGGGGGATAGGGCAGTTCTTC
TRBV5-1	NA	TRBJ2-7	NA	CASSLSAGDRYEQYF	TGCGCCAGCAGCTTGTCGGCAGGGGATCGCTACGAGCAGTACTTC
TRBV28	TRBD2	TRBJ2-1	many	CASSRPGLARGYSSYNEQFF	TGTGCCAGCAGTCGACCGGGACTAGCGCGAGGTTACAGCTCCTACAATGAGCAGTTCTTC
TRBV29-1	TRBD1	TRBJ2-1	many	CSVGRTGYEQFF	TGCAGCGTTGGACGGACAGGCTATGAGCAGTTCTTC